A single sample is the source of the 18 T cell receptor beta chains below, sequenced in a study of beta chain features in type 1 diabetes. Of the isolated RNA, all was reverse transcribed, and so the sequenced material was expressed TCRB transcripts. Measured with immunoSEQ multiplex PCR; TCRdb has only the in-frame clones, and not every one. The sample carries fewer than 900,000 clones, about a sixth recorded once. Sequenced material: naive CD4+ T cells from blood. These receptors all come from a woman in her late teens or twenties in good health.

This clone was counted a few times. This rearrangement joins TRBV11-2 to TRBJ2-5; D may match TRBD1 or TRBD2 (6 bases each). The CDR3 is 15 amino acids. From germline, CDR1 is SGHAT and CDR2 FQNNGV. V was cut by 6 bases and J by 8 bases, with 22 bases left in between. In nucleotides, the CDR3 is TGTGCCAGCAGTCATAGGGGGGTTGCTGGGGAAACCCAGTACTTC. Amino acids: CASSHRGVAGETQYF.

This clone was seen only a few times. This chain uses TRBV28 with TRBJ2-5; TRBD1 agrees at 9 bases. J lost 5 bases, V lost 5 bases, and 9 bases had no gene match. Germline V lookup: CDR1 MDHEN, CDR2 SYDVKM. This CDR3 region has 15 residues. The CDR3 nucleotides are TGTGCCAGCAGTGGGGAACAGGGGGCACAGGAGACCCAGTACTTC. Encoded protein: CASSGEQGAQETQYF.

This sequence joins TRBV10-3 and TRBJ1-2, with D uncertain. Between the trimmed V and J ends, which lost 4 bases and 7 bases, there was a span of 7 bases. Germline V gene lookup returns CDR1 ENHRY and CDR2 SYGVKD. The CDR3 spans 11 residues. CDR3 loop: CAISAGVGYTF. In DNA form, the CDR3 reads TGTGCCATCAGTGCTGGTGTTGGCTACACCTTC.

The chain has TRBV10-3 and TRBJ2-3, with 9 bases fitting TRBD2. Germline V lookup: CDR1 ENHRY, CDR2 SYGVKD. Trimming at V came to 4 bases and at J to 0 bases, leaving 5 bases not matched to a gene. CDR3 size: 16 residues. The CDR3 nucleotides read TGTGCCATCAGTGCCCCTAGCGGGATTAGCACAGATACGCAGTATTTT. Translated, it gives CAISAPSGISTDTQYF.

The genes are TRBV6-1 and TRBJ1-1, with D possibly TRBD1 on 5 matching bases. The CDR3 is 11 amino acids. V shed 10 bases and J shed 5 bases, with 11 bases lying between them. Germline CDR1 and CDR2: MNHNS and SASEGT. The DNA for the CDR3 is TGTGCCACCCGGGAGGGGACTGAAGCTTTCTTT. Protein product: CATREGTEAFF.

The sample holds a few counts of this clone. As DNA, the CDR3 is TGCAGCGTTCAGGGCAGGGTCGCTGCTGAAGCTTTCTTT. Translated: CSVQGRVAAEAFF. The chain has TRBV29-1 and TRBJ1-1; D might be TRBD1 (5 bases). Trimming removed 5 bases at V and 6 bases at J, with 16 bases between. The CDR3 contains 13 residues. The V gene's germline CDR1 is SQVTM and CDR2 ANQGSEA. Based on the CDR3 plus reference TRBV29-1 and TRBJ1-1, the full variable domain is SAVISQKPSRDICQRGTSLTIQCQVDSQVTMMFWYRQQPGQSLTLIATANQGSEATYESGFVIDKFPISRPNLTFSTLTVSNMSPEDSSIYLCSVQGRVAAEAFFGQGTRLTVV.

CDR3 protein: CASSLSHDEQFF. The CDR3 region has the DNA TGTGCCAGCAGTTTATCCCACGATGAGCAGTTCTTC. The chain links TRBV28 to TRBJ2-1; D gene uncertain. The CDR3 has 12 residues. V shed 1 base and J shed 8 bases, with 6 bases lying between them. Looked up from germline, CDR1 is MDHEN and CDR2 is SYDVKM.

J is TRBJ2-3 and V is TRBV6-1, with D tentatively TRBD1 or TRBD2 (5 bases each). CDR1 and CDR2 (germline): MNHNS, SASEGT. The CDR3 is made up of 14 amino acids. Trimming left V 1 base short and J 5 bases short, with 10 bases between. The CDR3 spells CASSEGTRGDTQYF. CDR3 coding DNA: TGTGCCAGCAGTGAAGGGACACGGGGAGATACGCAGTATTTT.

The chain couples TRBV27 to TRBJ1-2, with 8 bases identical to TRBD1. The CDR3 runs 14 residues. Germline trimming cut 4 bases from V and 7 bases from J; bases unmatched to any gene: 8. Germline V gene sequence: CDR1 MNHEY, CDR2 SMNVEV (reference sequence). Here the CDR3 reads CASSYTGGASGYTF. The CDR3 nucleotides are TGTGCCAGCAGTTACACAGGGGGGGCTAGTGGCTACACCTTC.

This chain joins TRBV10-3 and TRBJ1-2, with 8 bases aligning to TRBD1. Germline V lookup: CDR1 ENHRY, CDR2 SYGVKD. V trimming: 5 bases; J trimming: 7 bases; junction bases outside the gene matches: 6. The CDR3 consists of 13 residues. CDR3 sequence: CAISTGQGGGYTF. CDR3 DNA sequence: TGTGCCATCAGTACAGGACAGGGTGGTGGCTACACCTTC.

The chain joins TRBV7-8 to TRBJ1-4; D call uncertain. The CDR3 has 15 residues. CDR1 is SGHVS, CDR2 FQNEAQ, per germline. Between the trimmed V and J ends, which lost 1 base and 8 bases, there was a span of 14 bases. The CDR3 spells CASSLVDGIGEKLFF. CDR3 nucleotides: TGTGCCAGCAGCTTAGTAGACGGGATCGGGGAAAAACTGTTTTTT. Variable domain in full (rest from reference TRBV7-8 and TRBJ1-4): GAGVSQSPRYKVAKRGQDVALRCDPISGHVSLFWYQQALGQGPEFLTYFQNEAQLDKSGLPSDRFFAERPEGSVSTLKIQRTQQEDSAVYLCASSLVDGIGEKLFFGSGTQLSVL.

On this clone: Other DNA sequences in this sample translate to the same CDR3. V gene TRBV7-9 combines with J gene TRBJ1-2; possibly TRBD1 for D (5 bases). Trimming left V 1 base short and J 4 bases short, with 7 bases between. CDR3 length equals 13 residues. The germline gives CDR1 SEHNR, CDR2 FQNEAQ (reference sequence). The CDR3 region has the DNA TGTGCCAGCAGCTTAGAACAGGTCTATGGCTACACCTTC. Translating gives CASSLEQVYGYTF.

This chain joins TRBV7-9 and TRBJ2-1; D gene uncertain. V was pared by 5 bases and J by 12 bases, with 11 bases between. The germline V gene encodes CDR1 SEHNR and CDR2 FQNEAQ (reference sequence). The CDR3 runs 11 residues. DNA for the CDR3: TGTGCCAGCAGCGGAACTTCTGGGCAGTTCTTC. Translating it yields CASSGTSGQFF.

This clone was counted only a few times. This chain uses TRBV29-1 with TRBJ2-1; D could derive from TRBD1 or TRBD2 (5 bases each). The CDR3 is 16 amino acids. From germline, CDR1 is SQVTM and CDR2 ANQGSEA. V lost 5 bases and J lost 3, with 20 bases in between. The CDR3 protein is CSVTEGRAGYYNEQFF. CDR3 sequence (DNA): TGCAGCGTTACCGAGGGGCGGGCGGGTTACTACAATGAGCAGTTCTTC.

This clone was observed a few times. The V and J genes are TRBV5-1 and TRBJ1-1, with 7 positions matching TRBD1. V shed 2 bases, J shed 5 bases, and the junction held 6 bases outside the gene matches. The CDR3 length is 14 residues. Germline V gives CDR1 SGHRS, CDR2 YFSETQ. The chain's CDR3 is CASSLQGGRTEAFF. DNA for the CDR3: TGCGCCAGCAGCTTACAAGGGGGCAGGACTGAAGCTTTCTTT.

The chain carries TRBV11-2 and TRBJ1-1; 8 bases agree with TRBD1. Losses at the gene ends were 5 bases for V and 5 bases for J; bases not matched to a gene: 1. Germline CDR1 SGHAT, CDR2 FQNNGV. The CDR3 runs 12 residues. The CDR3, as DNA: TGTGCCAGCAGCAGGACAGGGACTGAAGCTTTCTTT. Protein product: CASSRTGTEAFF.

The CDR3 DNA is TGCGCCAGCAGCCCCGGGACAGGGGTCTCTAGCAATCAGCCCCAGCATTTT. Translated: CASSPGTGVSSNQPQHF. The chain employs TRBV5-1 and TRBJ1-5; 10 bases map to TRBD1. The CDR3 has 17 residues. J was trimmed by 0 bases and V by 4 bases; bases with no gene match: 7. Germline lookup yields CDR1 SGHRS and CDR2 YFSETQ.

The CDR3 loop is CASSESPSVILSYNEQFF. CDR3 nucleotides: TGCGCCAGCAGTGAGTCACCATCGGTAATCTTATCCTACAATGAGCAGTTCTTC. This chain connects TRBV10-1 to TRBJ2-1; D is uncertain. This CDR3 comprises 18 residues. CDR1 and CDR2 (germline): WNHNN, SYGVQD (reference sequence). V was shortened by 0 bases and J by 1 base, with 16 bases between the two germline ends.